The present T cell receptor (beta chain) was sequenced within a study of cytomegalovirus exposure and HLA in healthy donors. Worth noting for this clone: Its antigen is currently unknown.

General study findings and limits: Confirmation was obtained in vitro that a few CMV-associated chains are specific for CMV antigens.

This CDR3 spans 12 amino acids. From germline, CDR1 is MDHEN and CDR2 SYDVKM. Germline trimming cut 7 bases from V and 6 bases from J; bases unmatched to any gene: 2. Method: immunoSEQ multiplex PCR; TCRdb's copy keeps in-frame clones and lacks some. The table shows roughly 180,000 clones, with more than 80% occurring only once. V is TRBV28 and J is TRBJ2-2; 7 positions agree with TRBD1. The sample was PBMCs. The origin of this receptor is a man aged 18 to 29 in good health and CMV-seropositive. The CDR3 spells CASTQGPGELFF. In nucleotides, the CDR3 is TGTGCCAGCACACAGGGGCCCGGGGAGCTGTTTTTT.